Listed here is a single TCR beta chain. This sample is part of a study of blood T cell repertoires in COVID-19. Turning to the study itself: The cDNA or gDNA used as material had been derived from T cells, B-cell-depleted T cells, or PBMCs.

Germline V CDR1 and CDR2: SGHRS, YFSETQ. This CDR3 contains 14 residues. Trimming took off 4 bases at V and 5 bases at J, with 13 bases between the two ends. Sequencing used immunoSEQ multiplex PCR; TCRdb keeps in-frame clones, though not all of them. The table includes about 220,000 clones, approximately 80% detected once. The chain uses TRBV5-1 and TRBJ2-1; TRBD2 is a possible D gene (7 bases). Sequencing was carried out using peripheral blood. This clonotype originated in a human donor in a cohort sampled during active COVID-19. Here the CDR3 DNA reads TGCGCCAGCAGCCGGGGGGCACGGGACAATGAGCAGTTCTTC. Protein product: CASSRGARDNEQFF.